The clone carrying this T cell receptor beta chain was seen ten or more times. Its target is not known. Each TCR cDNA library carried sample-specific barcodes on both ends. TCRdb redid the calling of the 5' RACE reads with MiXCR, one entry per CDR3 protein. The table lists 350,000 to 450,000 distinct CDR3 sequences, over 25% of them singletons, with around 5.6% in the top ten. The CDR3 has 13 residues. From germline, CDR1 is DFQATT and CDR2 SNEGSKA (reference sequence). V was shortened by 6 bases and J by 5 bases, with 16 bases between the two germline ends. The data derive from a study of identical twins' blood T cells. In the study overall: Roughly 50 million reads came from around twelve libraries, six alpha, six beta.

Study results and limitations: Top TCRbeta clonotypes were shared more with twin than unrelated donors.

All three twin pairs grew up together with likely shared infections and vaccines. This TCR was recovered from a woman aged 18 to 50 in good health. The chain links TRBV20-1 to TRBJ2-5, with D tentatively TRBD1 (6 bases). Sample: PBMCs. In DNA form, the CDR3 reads TGCAGTGCCCCACAGGGTGATACGGAGACCCAGTACTTC. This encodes CSAPQGDTETQYF.